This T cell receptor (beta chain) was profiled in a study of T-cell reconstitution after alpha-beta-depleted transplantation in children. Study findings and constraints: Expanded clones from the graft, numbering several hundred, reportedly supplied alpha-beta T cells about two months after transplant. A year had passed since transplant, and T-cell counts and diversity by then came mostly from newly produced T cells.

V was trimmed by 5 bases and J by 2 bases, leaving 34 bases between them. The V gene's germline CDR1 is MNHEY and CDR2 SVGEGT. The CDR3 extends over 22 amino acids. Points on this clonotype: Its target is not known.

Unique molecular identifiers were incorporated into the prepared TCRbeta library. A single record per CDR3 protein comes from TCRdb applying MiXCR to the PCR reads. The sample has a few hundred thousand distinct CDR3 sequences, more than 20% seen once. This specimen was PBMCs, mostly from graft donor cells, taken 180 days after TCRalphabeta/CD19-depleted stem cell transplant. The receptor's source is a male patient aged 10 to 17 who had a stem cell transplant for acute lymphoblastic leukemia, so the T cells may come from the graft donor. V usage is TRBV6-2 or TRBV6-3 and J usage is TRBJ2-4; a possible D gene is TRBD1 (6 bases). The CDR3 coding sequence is TGTGCCAGCAGTACCAGGCAGAGTGGGACATGGGCGGACTCGTGGTCCAAAAACATTCAGTACTTC. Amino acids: CASSTRQSGTWADSWSKNIQYF.